The 5 T cell receptor beta chains given below trace back to one sample, sequenced in a study of siplizumab effects on memory and regulatory T cells. TCRdb's copy holds only in-frame clones and misses some; the assay was immunoSEQ multiplex PCR. The data hold 90,000 to 95,000 clones, with roughly 96% observed a single time. The sequencing input was naive CD4+ T cells sorted from blood. The receptor source for this set is a human donor in good health.

The J gene is TRBJ2-3, the V gene TRBV6-5, with D perhaps matching TRBD2 (5 bases). Trimming took off 6 bases at V and 1 base at J, with 11 bases between the two ends. Per germline, CDR1 MNHEY and CDR2 SVGAGI. This CDR3 is built from 14 residues. The CDR3 here is CASSLPGGTDTQYF. The CDR3 nucleotides are TGTGCCAGCAGCCTCCCCGGGGGCACAGATACGCAGTATTTT.

V gene TRBV25-1 combines with J gene TRBJ1-1; tentative D call: TRBD1 (5 bases). Germline V gene lookup returns CDR1 MGHDK and CDR2 SYGVNS. V lost 5 bases and J lost 2, with 9 bases in between. The CDR3 runs 13 residues. This chain's CDR3 is CASSFGQNTEAFF. The CDR3 DNA sequence: TGTGCCAGCAGTTTCGGACAAAACACTGAAGCTTTCTTT.

For the CDR3, the DNA is TGTGCCAGCAGTTTATTATCCCCACGCACAGATACGCAGTATTTT. This translates into CASSLLSPRTDTQYF. The chain carries TRBV28 and TRBJ2-3; D gene uncertain. Looked up from germline, CDR1 is MDHEN and CDR2 is SYDVKM. Trimming pared 1 base from V and 1 base from J, leaving 9 bases between. This CDR3 has 15 amino acids.

J is TRBJ2-2 and V is TRBV4-2; either TRBD1 or TRBD2 may supply D (5 bases each). Trimming shortened V by 1 base and J by 13 bases, and 13 bases separated the two germline ends. CDR3 length: 13 amino acids. Germline CDR1 is LGHNA and CDR2 is YNFKEQ. As DNA, the CDR3 is TGTGCCAGCAGCCAAGCATCCAGGGACGGGCTGTTTTTT. Protein sequence: CASSQASRDGLFF.

The J gene is TRBJ2-2, the V gene TRBV19, with a possible D match to TRBD2 (6 bases). The CDR3 runs to 15 residues. Germline lookup yields CDR1 LNHDA and CDR2 SQIVND (reference sequence). The V gene lost 7 bases and the J gene lost 1 base, with 13 bases spanning the gap. The CDR3 here is CASMEGALNTGELFF. CDR3 nucleotides: TGTGCCAGTATGGAGGGCGCGCTGAACACCGGGGAGCTGTTTTTT.